A single sample is the source of the 3 T cell receptor beta chains below, sequenced in a study of post-analysis software for immune sequencing data. Study conclusions and caveats: Patients used about 5 TRBV segments, including TRBV5-6, TRBV5-1 and TRBV20-1, more often than controls.

Tagging with unique molecular identifiers was a feature of the TCR beta cDNA libraries. TCRdb analysed the PCR reads with MiXCR anew, one entry per CDR3 protein. This table has roughly 800,000 distinct CDR3 sequences, 53% appearing once. These receptors' targets are unknown. The sequenced material came from blood. Every receptor here comes from a girl aged 10 to 17 with multiple sclerosis.

This chain joins TRBV11-2 and TRBJ1-1; no clear D. Per germline, CDR1 SGHAT and CDR2 FQNNGV. This CDR3 is built from 14 residues. Deletions cut 3 bases from V and 1 base from J, with 9 bases between. The CDR3 DNA reads as TGTGCCAGCAGCTTTGGGAGCAGGAACACTGAAGCTTTCTTT. Protein sequence: CASSFGSRNTEAFF.

This clonotype has only a few counts. The chain couples TRBV20-1 to TRBJ2-5, with 8 nucleotides matching TRBD2. The germline gives CDR1 DFQATT, CDR2 SNEGSKA (reference sequence). Trimming cost V 6 bases and J 1 base; bases outside gene matches: 16. The CDR3 has 17 residues. The CDR3 DNA reads as TGCAGTGCCTGCCCCGGGACTAGACCCTTAGGCCAAGAGACCCAGTACTTC. It encodes CSACPGTRPLGQETQYF.

In this sample, this clonotype turned up a few times. The chain links TRBV20-1 to TRBJ1-5; maybe TRBD1 (5 bases). The CDR3 runs 15 residues. Germline lookup yields CDR1 DFQATT and CDR2 SNEGSKA (reference sequence). V lost 7 bases, J lost 5 bases, and 21 bases lay in between. CDR3 sequence reads: CSVLGGTSGDQPQHF. The CDR3 DNA reads as TGCAGTGTTTTGGGGGGAACCTCCGGGGATCAGCCCCAGCATTTT.